A single sample gave rise to the 32 T cell receptor beta chains below, sequenced in a study of cytomegalovirus exposure and HLA in healthy donors. PCR used 60 Vbeta primers and 13 Jbeta primers. TCRdb's table, derived via immunoSEQ multiplex PCR, lists solely in-frame clones and lacks some. There are about 140,000 clones in the sample; around 77% occur only once, and approximately 0.97% lies in the top ten. The specimen sequenced was PBMCs. The receptors derive from a man between 18 and 29 years old in good health and CMV-seronegative.

The CDR3, as DNA: TGTGCCAGCAATGCAGGGTTCACAGATACGCAGTATTTT. Translation gives CASNAGFTDTQYF. The gene calls are TRBV2 and TRBJ2-3; tentatively, D is TRBD1 (5 bases). The CDR3 sequence is 13 residues long. The germline V and J ends were trimmed by 7 bases and 2 bases, with 10 bases remaining between them. CDR1 and CDR2 from the germline V gene are SNHLY and FYNNEI.

CDR3 DNA sequence: TGTGCCAGCTCACCACTGGACACCAATTCACCCCTCCACTTT. Protein product: CASSPLDTNSPLHF. This chain links TRBV18 with TRBJ1-6; a possible D gene is TRBD1 (5 bases). CDR3 length: 14 amino acids. V was shortened by 1 base and J by 7 bases, with 8 bases between the two germline ends. The germline V gene encodes CDR1 KGHSH and CDR2 LQKENI.

The chain couples TRBV5-6 to TRBJ1-1; D is uncertain. V lost 0 bases and J 0 bases, leaving 9 bases between the germline ends. The CDR3 runs to 15 residues. Germline V CDR1 and CDR2: SGHDT, YYEEEE. The CDR3 DNA is TGTGCCAGCAGCTTGGCCGGAGGGTTGAACACTGAAGCTTTCTTT. As protein: CASSLAGGLNTEAFF.

The chain employs TRBV29-1 and TRBJ1-2, with 12 bases identical to TRBD1. There are 17 residues in the CDR3. Trimming cost V 4 bases and J 2 bases; bases outside gene matches: 11. CDR1 is SQVTM, CDR2 ANQGSEA, per germline. CDR3 sequence reads: CSVVFPGQGAGNYGYTF. The CDR3 bases are TGCAGCGTTGTCTTCCCGGGACAGGGGGCCGGAAACTATGGCTACACCTTC. Combining the CDR3 with reference TRBV29-1 and TRBJ1-2 gives the whole variable domain SAVISQKPSRDICQRGTSLTIQCQVDSQVTMMFWYRQQPGQSLTLIATANQGSEATYESGFVIDKFPISRPNLTFSTLTVSNMSPEDSSIYLCSVVFPGQGAGNYGYTFGSGTRLTVV.

The chain recombines TRBV30 with TRBJ2-1, with 9 bases fitting TRBD1. Trimming cost V 5 bases and J 7 bases; bases outside gene matches: 12. There are 15 residues in the CDR3. From germline, CDR1 is GTSNPN and CDR2 SVGIG (reference sequence). The CDR3 reads CAWGARDRVLNEQFF. As DNA, the CDR3 is TGTGCCTGGGGGGCCCGGGACAGGGTCTTGAATGAGCAGTTCTTC.

The chain employs TRBV10-1 and TRBJ2-5; D perhaps matches TRBD1 (6 bases). Germline loops: CDR1 WNHNN, CDR2 SYGVQD (reference sequence). V lost 7 bases and J lost 1, with 10 bases in between. CDR3 length equals 13 residues. The CDR3 loop reads CASTRQAQETQYF. The DNA of the CDR3 is TGCGCCAGCACCAGACAGGCCCAAGAGACCCAGTACTTC.

V usage is TRBV5-6 and J usage is TRBJ1-2; D is unclear. V gave up 4 bases and J gave up 5 bases, with 9 bases separating them. Germline-derived CDR1 and CDR2 are SGHDT and YYEEEE. This CDR3 comprises 12 residues. DNA for the CDR3: TGTGCCAGCAGCGCTTTGACTTATGGCTACACCTTC. Protein: CASSALTYGYTF.

This sequence joins TRBV7-2 and TRBJ1-2; 7 bases map to TRBD1. From germline, CDR1 is SGHTA and CDR2 FQGNSA. The CDR3 loop spans 15 amino acids. Losses at the gene ends were 5 bases for V and 2 bases for J; bases not matched to a gene: 8. In nucleotides, the CDR3 is TGTGCCAGCAGCCTGTCAGGGGGAAGGAACTATGGCTACACCTTC. Amino acids: CASSLSGGRNYGYTF.

The CDR3 DNA reads TGTGCCAGCAGCCCGTTTAGCGGGGGGAGCTCCTACAATGAGCAGTTCTTC. Protein: CASSPFSGGSSYNEQFF. The chain employs TRBV7-3 and TRBJ2-1; 10 bases line up with TRBD2. V gave up 5 bases and J gave up 0 bases; unmatched junction bases: 7. CDR3 length: 17 amino acids. CDR1 SGHTA and CDR2 FQGTGA come from the germline V gene.

The chain uses TRBV4-1 and TRBJ2-6; D is unresolved. V was pared by 6 bases and J by 0 bases, with 18 bases between. CDR3 length: 18 amino acids. Germline CDR1 MGHRA, CDR2 YSYEKL. The CDR3 coding sequence is TGCGCCAGCAGTCCGCACGGTGCGTCTAGCTCTGGGGCCAACGTCCTGACTTTC. Protein product: CASSPHGASSSGANVLTF.

The V gene is TRBV27, the J gene TRBJ1-5; D unclear. The CDR3 has 16 residues. Germline CDR1 MNHEY, CDR2 SMNVEV (reference sequence). V gave up 2 bases and J gave up 4 bases, with 15 bases separating them. The CDR3, as DNA: TGTGCCAGCAGTTTAATGGCGGCGGGAGGAAATCAGCCCCAGCATTTT. Translating it yields CASSLMAAGGNQPQHF.

The gene calls are TRBV5-1 and TRBJ2-5, with 10 bases aligning to TRBD1. J gave up 5 bases and V 3 bases, and 10 bases lay outside the gene matches. The CDR3 is made up of 16 amino acids. The germline gives CDR1 SGHRS, CDR2 YFSETQ. The CDR3 coding sequence is TGCGCCAGCAGCTCCGTCCCGGGACAGGGGATGGAGACCCAGTACTTC. Its translation: CASSSVPGQGMETQYF. Supplemented by reference TRBV5-1 and TRBJ2-5, the full variable domain reads KAGVTQTPRYLIKTRGQQVTLSCSPISGHRSVSWYQQTPGQGLQFLFEYFSETQRNKGNFPGRFSGRQFSNSRSEMNVSTLELGDSALYLCASSSVPGQGMETQYFGPGTRLLVL.

The chain combines TRBV19 with TRBJ1-5, with a tentative D call TRBD1 (6 bases). This CDR3 is 15 amino acids long. Germline V gene data show CDR1 as LNHDA and CDR2 as SQIVND (reference sequence). The V gene lost 4 bases and the J gene lost 5 bases, with 15 bases spanning the gap. CDR3 loop: CASSTDRIGDQPQHF. The CDR3 DNA sequence: TGTGCCAGTAGTACCGACAGGATCGGCGATCAGCCCCAGCATTTT.

This clone was recorded a few times. V is TRBV6-6 and J is TRBJ1-4; tentative D call: TRBD1 (5 bases). Germline assignment: CDR1 MNHNY and CDR2 SVGAGI (reference sequence). V was shortened by 6 bases and J by 3 bases, with 14 bases between the two germline ends. CDR3 length: 15 amino acids. CDR3 in amino acids: CASRPDSAANEKLFF. CDR3 sequence (DNA): TGTGCCAGCAGACCCGACAGCGCGGCTAATGAAAAACTGTTTTTT.

This clone has a handful of counts. V and J are TRBV7-6 and TRBJ2-1, with 7 bases fitting TRBD2. CDR3 length equals 14 residues. Germline trimming cut 2 bases from V and 10 bases from J; bases unmatched to any gene: 8. CDR1 and CDR2 from the germline V gene are SGHVS and FNYEAQ. The CDR3 region is CASSLLPRGVEQFF. The DNA of the CDR3 is TGTGCCAGCAGCTTACTCCCTCGGGGGGTAGAGCAGTTCTTC.

This clone was counted between two and nine times. The V and J genes are TRBV4-1 and TRBJ2-7; TRBD1 might be the D (6 bases). This CDR3 has 15 residues. V shed 0 bases and J shed 3 bases, with 12 bases lying between them. Germline V gene data show CDR1 as MGHRA and CDR2 as YSYEKL. The CDR3 region has the DNA TGCGCCAGCAGCCAAGATAAGGACAGCGGCTACGAGCAGTACTTC. It yields the protein CASSQDKDSGYEQYF.

The chain joins TRBV6-1 to TRBJ1-2; a possible D gene is TRBD1 (6 bases). The V gene's germline CDR1 is MNHNS and CDR2 SASEGT. The CDR3 length is 15 residues. V dropped 6 bases and J dropped 4 bases, with 18 bases sitting between them. CDR3 protein: CASSFGQNQIYGYTF. CDR3 in DNA: TGTGCCAGCAGCTTCGGACAGAATCAAATCTATGGCTACACCTTC.

V usage is TRBV6-5 and J usage is TRBJ1-6; 9 bases map to TRBD1. The CDR3 is 15 residues long. Germline V gene lookup returns CDR1 MNHEY and CDR2 SVGAGI. V lost 5 bases, J lost 10 bases, and 9 bases stayed unmatched. The CDR3, as DNA: TGTGCCAGCAGTCGGACGGGACAGGGTGAATCACCCCTCCACTTT. This sequence encodes CASSRTGQGESPLHF.

The J gene is TRBJ2-3, the V gene TRBV4-1; D may be TRBD1 (5 bases). Germline V gives CDR1 MGHRA, CDR2 YSYEKL. The CDR3 is made up of 18 amino acids. V lost 0 bases and J 0 bases, leaving 16 bases between the germline ends. CDR3 in amino acids: CASSQERQGPFSTDTQYF. Written as DNA, the CDR3 is TGCGCCAGCAGCCAAGAGCGGCAGGGCCCATTTAGCACAGATACGCAGTATTTT.

J is TRBJ1-2 and V is TRBV29-1; D unresolved. Trimming cost V 7 bases and J 8 bases, with 17 bases left between them. Germline assignment: CDR1 SQVTM and CDR2 ANQGSEA. This CDR3 comprises 12 residues. DNA of the CDR3: TGCAGCGCAGAAGGCGGTACGTTAGGCTACACCTTC. Translating gives CSAEGGTLGYTF.

J is TRBJ2-5 and V is TRBV7-2, with TRBD1 identical over 8 bases. The J call may be mistaken, given a closer DNA end match to TRBJ2-7. The CDR3 is 17 amino acids. The V gene's germline CDR1 is SGHTA and CDR2 FQGNSA. In DNA form, the CDR3 reads TGTGCCAGCAGCTCCTTTCTCGCCGGGACAGGTTCCTACGAGCAGTACTTC. It encodes CASSSFLAGTGSYEQYF.

The V and J genes are TRBV29-1 and TRBJ2-1; D is undetermined. Germline loops: CDR1 SQVTM, CDR2 ANQGSEA. CDR3 length equals 14 residues. V shed 4 bases and J shed 4 bases, with 14 bases lying between them. For the CDR3, the DNA is TGCAGCGTTGGTTCCCAGGCCAATTACAATGAGCAGTTCTTC. Translated, it gives CSVGSQANYNEQFF.

CDR3 sequence reads: CASSPTGTGITEAFF. The CDR3 DNA follows: TGTGCCAGCAGTCCTACCGGGACAGGGATAACTGAAGCTTTCTTT. V gene TRBV7-9 combines with J gene TRBJ1-1, with 9 bases fitting TRBD1. This CDR3 has 15 residues. The germline V gene encodes CDR1 SEHNR and CDR2 FQNEAQ (reference sequence). Unmatched junction bases numbered 10, after V lost 6 bases and J lost 5 bases.

The chain is built from TRBV4-2 and TRBJ1-5, with D uncertain. Per the germline V gene, CDR1 is LGHNA and CDR2 is YNFKEQ. The CDR3 covers 17 residues. The ends were cut back, 1 base at V and 7 bases at J, with 20 bases in the middle. CDR3: CASSQVAPTAAGQPQHF. As DNA, the CDR3 is TGTGCCAGCAGCCAAGTAGCCCCGACGGCGGCGGGGCAGCCCCAGCATTTT.

The chain combines TRBV5-1 with TRBJ2-7; TRBD1 might be the D (5 bases). CDR1 is SGHRS, CDR2 YFSETQ, per germline. Trimming left V 2 bases short and J 2 bases short, with 8 bases between. There are 13 residues in the CDR3. The CDR3 DNA follows: TGCGCCAGCAGCTTAACAGGCCCCTACGAGCAGTACTTC. Encoded protein: CASSLTGPYEQYF.

Of note for this clone: The sample holds other DNA sequences that translate to the same CDR3. This chain connects TRBV15 to TRBJ2-1, with 7 bases aligning to TRBD1. This CDR3 has 11 residues. Looked up from germline, CDR1 is LNHNV and CDR2 is YYDKDF (reference sequence). After removal of 8 bases from V and 10 bases from J, the junction contained 5 bases not matched to a gene. The CDR3: CATETGREQFF. The CDR3 nucleotides are TGTGCCACCGAGACAGGGCGCGAGCAGTTCTTC.

The table lists this clone with a count of one. This chain joins TRBV7-2 and TRBJ1-2; possible D gene TRBD1, 5 bases. Germline-derived CDR1 and CDR2 are SGHTA and FQGNSA. CDR3 length equals 13 residues. Trimming took off 2 bases at V and 2 bases at J, with 6 bases between the two ends. This chain's CDR3 is CASSLYRNYGYTF. CDR3 DNA: TGTGCCAGCAGCTTATACAGGAACTATGGCTACACCTTC.

On this clone: A junction boundary mismatches the germline segment, possibly from a read error. The chain carries TRBV30 and TRBJ2-5; the match to TRBD2 covers 9 bases. This CDR3 is 15 amino acids long. Germline V gene lookup returns CDR1 GTSNPN and CDR2 SVGIG (reference sequence). CDR3 nucleotide sequence: TGTACCTGGAGTGTAGCGGGGGCCCCCCAAGAGACCCAGTACTTC. This gives the protein CTWSVAGAPQETQYF.

The chain recombines TRBV25-1 with TRBJ1-6; D possibly corresponds to TRBD1 (5 bases). This CDR3 region has 14 residues. The germline V gene encodes CDR1 MGHDK and CDR2 SYGVNS. The V end lost 10 bases, the J end lost 5 bases, and 15 bases lay between the germline ends. The CDR3 region is CATEGPEHNSPLHF. CDR3 sequence (DNA): TGTGCCACGGAGGGGCCAGAACATAATTCACCCCTCCACTTT.

This clone was observed once. This chain's CDR3 is CASSQPHRGENTEAFF. The DNA of the CDR3 is TGTGCCAGCAGCCAGCCACACAGGGGTGAGAACACTGAAGCTTTCTTT. This rearrangement joins TRBV5-4 to TRBJ1-1; TRBD1 matches at 7 bases. The CDR3 covers 16 residues. Looked up from germline, CDR1 is SGHNT and CDR2 is YYREEE (reference sequence). Trimming cost V 4 bases and J 1 base; bases outside gene matches: 10.

This clone has more than one count but fewer than ten. The rearrangement uses TRBV4-3 and TRBJ2-2; D may be TRBD1 (5 bases). Trimming cost V 0 bases and J 6 bases, with 8 bases left between them. The germline CDR1 and CDR2 sequences are LGHNA and YSLEER. The CDR3 spans 14 residues. CDR3 loop: CASSQDRAPGELFF. DNA of the CDR3: TGCGCCAGCAGCCAAGACAGGGCGCCCGGGGAGCTGTTTTTT.

This clone is a singleton in its sample. The chain is built from TRBV29-1 and TRBJ2-1; a possible D gene is TRBD1 (6 bases). CDR1 and CDR2 (germline): SQVTM, ANQGSEA. Between the trimmed V and J ends, which lost 7 bases and 7 bases, there was a span of 14 bases. The CDR3 contains 12 residues. The CDR3 sequence is CSEEQGSNEQFF. The CDR3 bases are TGCAGCGAGGAACAGGGTTCAAATGAGCAGTTCTTC.